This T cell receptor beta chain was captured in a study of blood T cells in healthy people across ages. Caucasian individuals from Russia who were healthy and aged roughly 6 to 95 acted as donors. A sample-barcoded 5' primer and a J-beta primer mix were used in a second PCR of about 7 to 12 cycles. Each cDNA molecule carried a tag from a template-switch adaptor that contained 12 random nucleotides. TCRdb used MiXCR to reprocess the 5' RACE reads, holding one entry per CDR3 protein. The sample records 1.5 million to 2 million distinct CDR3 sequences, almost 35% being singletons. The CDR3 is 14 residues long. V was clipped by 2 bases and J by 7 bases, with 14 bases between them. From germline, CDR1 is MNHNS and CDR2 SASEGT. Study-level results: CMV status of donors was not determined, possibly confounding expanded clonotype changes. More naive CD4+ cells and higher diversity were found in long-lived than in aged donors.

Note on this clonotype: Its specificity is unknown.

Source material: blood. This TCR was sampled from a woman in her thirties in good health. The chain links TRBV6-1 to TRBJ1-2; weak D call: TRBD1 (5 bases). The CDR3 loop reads CASSEWGRSGGYTF. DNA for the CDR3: TGTGCCAGCAGTGAATGGGGACGATCGGGTGGCTACACCTTC.